The 8 T cell receptor beta chains in this list originate from one sample, sequenced in a study of blood T cells in healthy people across ages (dated by TCRdb to between 2015 and 2016). The library was produced with 5' RACE. The sequencing machine was an Illumina HiSeq 2500. A second roughly 7 to 11 cycle PCR used a sample-barcoded 5' primer and a J-beta primer mix. TCRdb reprocessed the public reads (quality trimming at Q25 with fastp, clone calling with MiXCR) and kept in-frame beta chains. Under each unique CDR3 protein, matching rows form one entry showing the most common genes and DNA. In all, the sample holds approximately 810,000 distinct CDR3 sequences, and around 26% of those were seen once. The leading ten clones occupy about 18% of the sample. The source material was blood. The receptor source for this set is a woman of 80 years or more in good health.

The V call is TRBV12-3 or TRBV12-4, the J call TRBJ1-2; 8 nucleotides match TRBD1. Trimming took 2 bases from V and 4 from J; bases not matched to a gene: 6. There are 15 residues in the CDR3. CDR3 DNA: TGTGCCAGCAGTTTATACCCACAGGGGGGCTATGGCTACACCTTC. Amino acid sequence: CASSLYPQGGYGYTF.

The rearrangement joins TRBV7-9 to TRBJ2-5; D tentatively reads TRBD1 or TRBD2 (6 bases each). The J call is uncertain, as TRBJ2-7 better fits the DNA end. Germline V gene sequence: CDR1 SEHNR, CDR2 FQNEAQ (reference sequence). CDR3 length: 15 residues. As DNA, the CDR3 is TGTGCCAGCAGCTTAGTCGGGGGCCGAACCTACGAGCAGTACTTC. It specifies CASSLVGGRTYEQYF.

This clonotype has just one count. This may be a read error, as it is one base from a much larger clone. No conserved phenylalanine or tryptophan ends this CDR3, so it is likely a read error. This rearrangement joins TRBV13 to TRBJ2-1; either TRBD1 or TRBD2 may supply D (5 bases each). With 5 bases removed from V and 8 bases from J, the gap between germline ends came to 10 bases. In germline, CDR1 is PRHDT, CDR2 FYEKMQ (reference sequence). The CDR3 has 12 amino acids. CDR3 DNA: TGTGCCAGCAGCCAAGGGACCGATGAGCAGTTCGTC. Translating it yields CASSQGTDEQFV.

This clonotype showed up many times. The gene calls are TRBV3-1 and TRBJ1-2, with 7 bases aligning to TRBD1. The ends lost 7 bases at V and 2 bases at J; junction bases unmatched: 10. CDR1 and CDR2 (germline): LGHDT, YNNKEL (reference sequence). The CDR3 totals 15 residues. The CDR3 region is CASTPRQGVNYGYTF. CDR3 nucleotides: TGTGCCAGCACCCCTCGGCAGGGGGTAAACTATGGCTACACCTTC.

This chain connects TRBV29-1 to TRBJ2-3; 8 bases agree with TRBD2. After removal of 6 bases from V and 4 bases from J, the junction contained 12 bases not matched to a gene. Per germline, CDR1 SQVTM and CDR2 ANQGSEA. There are 15 residues in the CDR3. CDR3 sequence (DNA): TGCAGCGTGGTACTGCCGGTAGCGGGACCAGATACGCAGTATTTT. The encoded protein is CSVVLPVAGPDTQYF.

The sample holds many counts of this clonotype. The V call is TRBV5-1, the J call TRBJ2-2, with a possible D match to TRBD1 (5 bases). CDR1 is SGHRS and CDR2 is YFSETQ in the germline V gene. The V gene lost 4 bases and the J gene lost 4 bases, with 14 bases spanning the gap. This CDR3 has 15 amino acids. Here the CDR3 DNA reads TGCGCCAGCAGCCCTGGAGACAGATTCACCGGGGAGCTGTTTTTT. As protein: CASSPGDRFTGELFF.

This clonotype was seen a few times. V is TRBV7-2 and J is TRBJ2-2, with 8 bases aligning to TRBD2. There are 15 residues in the CDR3. The germline V gene has CDR1 SGHTA and CDR2 FQGNSA. V lost 11 bases to trimming and J lost 2 bases; unmatched junction nucleotides: 10. CDR3 bases: TGTGCCGTATTTATTAGCGGGGCTAACACCGGGGAGCTGTTTTTT. Translated, it gives CAVFISGANTGELFF.

This clonotype has a count of ten or more. The chain uses TRBV7-9 and TRBJ1-2, with 9 bases matching TRBD1. After removal of 5 bases from V and 2 bases from J, the junction contained 3 bases not matched to a gene. Germline V gene data show CDR1 as SEHNR and CDR2 as FQNEAQ (reference sequence). CDR3 length equals 14 residues. CDR3 sequence reads: CASSGGQGNYGYTF. The CDR3 bases are TGTGCCAGCAGCGGGGGACAGGGCAACTATGGCTACACCTTC.